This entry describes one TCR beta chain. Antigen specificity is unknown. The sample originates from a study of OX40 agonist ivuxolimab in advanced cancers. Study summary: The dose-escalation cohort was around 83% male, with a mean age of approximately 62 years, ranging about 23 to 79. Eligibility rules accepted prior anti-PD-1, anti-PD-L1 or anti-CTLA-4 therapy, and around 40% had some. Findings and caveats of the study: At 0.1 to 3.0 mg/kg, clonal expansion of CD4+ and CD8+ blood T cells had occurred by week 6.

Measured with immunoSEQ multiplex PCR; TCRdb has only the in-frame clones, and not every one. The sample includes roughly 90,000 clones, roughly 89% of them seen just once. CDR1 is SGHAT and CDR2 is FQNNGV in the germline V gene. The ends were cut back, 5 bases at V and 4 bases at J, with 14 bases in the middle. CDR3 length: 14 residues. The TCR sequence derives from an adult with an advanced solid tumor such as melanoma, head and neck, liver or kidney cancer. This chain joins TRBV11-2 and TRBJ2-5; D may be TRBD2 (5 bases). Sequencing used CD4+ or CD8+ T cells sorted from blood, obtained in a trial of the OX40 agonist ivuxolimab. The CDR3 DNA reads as TGTGCCAGCAGCCTTAATAGCGTGGGAGAGACCCAGTACTTC. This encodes CASSLNSVGETQYF.